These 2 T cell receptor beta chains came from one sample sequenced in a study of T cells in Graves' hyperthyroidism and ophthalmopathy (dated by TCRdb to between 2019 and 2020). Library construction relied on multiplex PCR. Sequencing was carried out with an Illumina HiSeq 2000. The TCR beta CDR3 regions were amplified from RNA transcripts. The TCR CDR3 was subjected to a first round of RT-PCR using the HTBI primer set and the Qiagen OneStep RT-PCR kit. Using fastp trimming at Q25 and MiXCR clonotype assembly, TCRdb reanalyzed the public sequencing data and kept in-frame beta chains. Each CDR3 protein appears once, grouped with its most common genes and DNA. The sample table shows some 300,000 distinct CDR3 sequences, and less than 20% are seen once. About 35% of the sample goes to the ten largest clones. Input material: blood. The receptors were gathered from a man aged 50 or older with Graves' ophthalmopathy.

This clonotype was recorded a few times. The CDR3 DNA follows: TGTGCCAGCAGCGTAGACCCCCCCAGGATGGGCGGTGGCACAGATACGCAGTATTTT. Its protein product is CASSVDPPRMGGGTDTQYF. V gene TRBV9 combines with J gene TRBJ2-3; D ambiguous. The CDR3 sequence is 19 residues long. Germline V gene data show CDR1 as SGDLS and CDR2 as YYNGEE. V lost 0 bases to trimming and J lost 1 base, with 21 bases between them.

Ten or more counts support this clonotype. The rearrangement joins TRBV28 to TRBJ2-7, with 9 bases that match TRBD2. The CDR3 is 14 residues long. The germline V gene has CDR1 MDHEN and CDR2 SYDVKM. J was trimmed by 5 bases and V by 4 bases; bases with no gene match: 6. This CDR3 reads CASSYSGSRNEQYF. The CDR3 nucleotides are TGTGCCAGCAGTTATAGCGGGAGTAGGAACGAGCAGTACTTC.